The entry that follows covers one T cell receptor (beta chain) sequence. What it binds is not known. This sample was taken from a study of shared clonotypes between healthy human individuals. Overall study findings and caveats: Some naive CD4 clonotypes, roughly 4.5%, turned up in common across several donors.

Investigators divided CD4+ cells into CD45RA+ naive and CD45RA-negative memory subsets. Per sorted-subset replicate PCR, input was 150 to 250 ng DNA, representing roughly 29,000 T cell genomes. Profiled with immunoSEQ multiplex PCR; TCRdb holds only in-frame clones, not every one. The sample consists of roughly 760,000 clones, under 80% of them appearing once. Losses at the gene ends were 9 bases for V and 6 bases for J; bases not matched to a gene: 9. CDR3 length equals 14 residues. Germline V lookup: CDR1 LNHDA, CDR2 SQIVND (reference sequence). The receptor comes from a woman in her twenties or thirties in good health. The sample was memory CD4+ T cells sorted from blood. Subset of the sample: CD45RA-negative fraction. The chain combines TRBV19 with TRBJ1-4; 8 bases are shared with TRBD1. CDR3 nucleotide sequence: TGTGCCAGCGCTCCGGGACAGGCGTATGAAAAACTGTTTTTT. Translation gives CASAPGQAYEKLFF.